A selection of T cell receptor beta chains follows, all from one sample in a study of shared clonotypes between healthy human individuals. This table comes from immunoSEQ multiplex PCR, and its TCRdb copy is limited to in-frame clones, with some not included. Among 2 million to 2.5 million clones listed, approximately 94% were seen once. Sequencing was performed on naive CD4+ T cells sorted from blood. These receptors were taken from a man younger than 30 in good health. The CDR3 runs from the conserved cysteine through the conserved F or W. Fields, in order: D gene, V gene, clone size, J gene, CDR3 DNA, CDR3 protein. D genes are given only for firm matches. Clone size is not always given. Where it is, it says once, few, many or a class for expanded clones.

d_gene: .
v_gene: TRBV5-4
abundance: .
j_gene: TRBJ2-5
CDR3nt: TGTGCCGCACGAAGCGGACAAGAGACCCAGTACTTC
CDR3aa: CAARSGQETQYF

d_gene: TRBD2
v_gene: TRBV13
abundance: .
j_gene: TRBJ2-3
CDR3nt: TGTGCCAGCAGCTCCGGGACTAGCGGTAAAGATACGCAGTATTTT
CDR3aa: CASSSGTSGKDTQYF

d_gene: .
v_gene: TRBV30
abundance: .
j_gene: TRBJ1-5
CDR3nt: TGTGCCTGGACCAGGGACGGGAATCAGCCCCAGCATTTT
CDR3aa: CAWTRDGNQPQHF

d_gene: .
v_gene: TRBV10-3
abundance: once
j_gene: TRBJ2-7
CDR3nt: TGTGCCATCATAGACTCCCGGACCTACGAGCAGTACTTC
CDR3aa: CAIIDSRTYEQYF

d_gene: .
v_gene: TRBV1
abundance: .
j_gene: TRBJ2-2
CDR3nt: TGCACCAGCAGCCAAGAGTGGATAGGACTAGCGGGGAGTCCGAACACCGGGGAGCTGTTTTTT
CDR3aa: CTSSQEWIGLAGSPNTGELFF

d_gene: .
v_gene: TRBV5-5
abundance: .
j_gene: TRBJ2-5
CDR3nt: TGTGCCAGCAGCTTGGGAGGTGGCCAATCGGGGACCACCCAGTACTTC
CDR3aa: CASSLGGGQSGTTQYF

d_gene: .
v_gene: TRBV11-2
abundance: .
j_gene: TRBJ2-1
CDR3nt: TGTGCCAGCAGCTTAGATCGTGAGCATGAGCAGTTCTTC
CDR3aa: CASSLDREHEQFF

d_gene: .
v_gene: TRBV5-8
abundance: .
j_gene: TRBJ2-5
CDR3nt: TGTGCCAGCACCCTAACTGGAGGGACGGAGAGAGAGACCCAGTACTTC
CDR3aa: CASTLTGGTERETQYF

d_gene: .
v_gene: TRBV14
abundance: .
j_gene: TRBJ2-5
CDR3nt: TGTGCCAGCAGCCATCTGCGGGAGACCCAGTACTTC
CDR3aa: CASSHLRETQYF

d_gene: .
v_gene: TRBV10-1
abundance: .
j_gene: TRBJ1-6
CDR3nt: TGCGCCAGCAGTGAGAATAGACCCGGAGGGTCACCCCTCCACTTT
CDR3aa: CASSENRPGGSPLHF

d_gene: TRBD2
v_gene: TRBV4-1
abundance: .
j_gene: TRBJ2-3
CDR3nt: TGCGCCAGCAGCCAACGGTCCGGGGTGGCTAGCGGGGGTGCAGATACGCAGTATTTT
CDR3aa: CASSQRSGVASGGADTQYF

d_gene: .
v_gene: TRBV20-1
abundance: .
j_gene: TRBJ2-1
CDR3nt: TGCCAAGGGATAGCCTACAATGAGCAGTTCTTC
CDR3aa: CQGIAYNEQFF

d_gene: .
v_gene: TRBV10-3
abundance: once
j_gene: TRBJ1-2
CDR3nt: TGTGCCATCAGTGACCGCGGGGTATCGGGGCACTATGGCTACACCTTC
CDR3aa: CAISDRGVSGHYGYTF

d_gene: TRBD2
v_gene: TRBV5-1
abundance: .
j_gene: TRBJ2-5
CDR3nt: TGCGCCAGCAGCTTAGGTAGGACTAGCGGGGAGATACAAGAGACCCAGTACTTC
CDR3aa: CASSLGRTSGEIQETQYF

d_gene: TRBD1
v_gene: TRBV7-2
abundance: once
j_gene: TRBJ1-2
CDR3nt: TGTGCCAGCAGCCCCAGGACAGGGGAGGGGGGCTACACCTTC
CDR3aa: CASSPRTGEGGYTF

d_gene: TRBD1
v_gene: TRBV5-3
abundance: .
j_gene: TRBJ2-5
CDR3nt: TGTGCCAGAAGCCCAGGGGGCGACGGCCCTCAAGAGACCCAGTACTTC
CDR3aa: CARSPGGDGPQETQYF

d_gene: .
v_gene: TRBV5-4
abundance: .
j_gene: TRBJ2-5
CDR3nt: TGTGCCAGCAGCCGGACGGGGCAGGACACAGAGACCCAGTACTTC
CDR3aa: CASSRTGQDTETQYF

d_gene: .
v_gene: TRBV30
abundance: .
j_gene: TRBJ2-2
CDR3nt: TGTGCCTGGAGTGAAGTAAGGGCGAACACCGGGGAGCTGTTTTTT
CDR3aa: CAWSEVRANTGELFF

d_gene: TRBD1
v_gene: TRBV18
abundance: .
j_gene: TRBJ1-4
CDR3nt: TGTGCCAGCTCATCCAGGGGGGGGAATGAAAAACTGTTTTTT
CDR3aa: CASSSRGGNEKLFF

d_gene: .
v_gene: TRBV2
abundance: .
j_gene: TRBJ2-7
CDR3nt: TGTGCCAGCAGATTGGCAGGCTACGAGCAGTACTTC
CDR3aa: CASRLAGYEQYF

d_gene: .
v_gene: TRBV28
abundance: .
j_gene: TRBJ1-5
CDR3nt: TGTGCCAGCAGCCTTAGGGGCCCGGGCTATCAGCCCCAGCATTTT
CDR3aa: CASSLRGPGYQPQHF

d_gene: TRBD1
v_gene: TRBV2
abundance: .
j_gene: TRBJ1-1
CDR3nt: TGTGCCAGCAGTGAAGCGCTTCAGGGCAGGGGGATGCCTGAAGCTTTCTTT
CDR3aa: CASSEALQGRGMPEAFF

d_gene: .
v_gene: TRBV5-5
abundance: .
j_gene: TRBJ1-1
CDR3nt: TGTGCCAGCAGCTTGGAAGGAGGGGACACTGAAGCTTTCTTT
CDR3aa: CASSLEGGDTEAFF

d_gene: TRBD2
v_gene: TRBV5-1
abundance: .
j_gene: TRBJ2-3
CDR3nt: TGCGCCAGCAGCGGTGGGACTAGTGGGACAGATACGCAGTATTTT
CDR3aa: CASSGGTSGTDTQYF

d_gene: TRBD1
v_gene: TRBV5-1
abundance: .
j_gene: TRBJ1-2
CDR3nt: TGCGCCAGCAGCTTGGAGGGACAGGACCCGAGGGGCTACACCTTC
CDR3aa: CASSLEGQDPRGYTF

d_gene: .
v_gene: TRBV5-1
abundance: .
j_gene: TRBJ2-3
CDR3nt: TGCGCCAGCAGCTTGGGCGGGACAACTAGCACAGATACGCAGTATTTT
CDR3aa: CASSLGGTTSTDTQYF

d_gene: TRBD1
v_gene: TRBV10-1
abundance: .
j_gene: TRBJ2-7
CDR3nt: TGCGCCAGCAGACCGAGGACAGGACTTACCTACGAGCAGTACTTC
CDR3aa: CASRPRTGLTYEQYF